This TCR beta chain was profiled in a study of blood T cell repertoires in COVID-19. Study information: Both acute and convalescent COVID-19 samples were obtained from the United States, Italy and Spain. Sources were T cells, B-cell-depleted T cells, or PBMCs; the material itself was cDNA or gDNA.

This clone was found a few times. In the original processing: Scientists estimated how many nucleated cells there were by amplifying reference gene primers. Libraries were prepared by immunoSEQ multiplex PCR; TCRdb keeps only in-frame clonotypes and omits some of them. D and trimming were read from the DNA, whereas the V and J calls and clone size are those reported in that table. Here the sample spans around 180,000 clones, around three quarters being singletons. This CDR3 contains 16 residues. Between the trimmed V and J ends, which lost 0 bases and 3 bases, there was a span of 14 bases. In germline, CDR1 is LGHDT, CDR2 YNNKEL (reference sequence).

This sequence was found in a man between 60 and 70 years old with active or convalescent COVID-19. V and J are TRBV3-1 (or the pseudogene TRBV3-2) and TRBJ1-2; tentatively, D is TRBD1 (5 bases). The sequenced sample was peripheral blood. CDR3 nucleotides: TGTGCCAGCAGCCAAGATATGGCCTGGGGGGACTATGGCTACACCTTC. Protein product: CASSQDMAWGDYGYTF.